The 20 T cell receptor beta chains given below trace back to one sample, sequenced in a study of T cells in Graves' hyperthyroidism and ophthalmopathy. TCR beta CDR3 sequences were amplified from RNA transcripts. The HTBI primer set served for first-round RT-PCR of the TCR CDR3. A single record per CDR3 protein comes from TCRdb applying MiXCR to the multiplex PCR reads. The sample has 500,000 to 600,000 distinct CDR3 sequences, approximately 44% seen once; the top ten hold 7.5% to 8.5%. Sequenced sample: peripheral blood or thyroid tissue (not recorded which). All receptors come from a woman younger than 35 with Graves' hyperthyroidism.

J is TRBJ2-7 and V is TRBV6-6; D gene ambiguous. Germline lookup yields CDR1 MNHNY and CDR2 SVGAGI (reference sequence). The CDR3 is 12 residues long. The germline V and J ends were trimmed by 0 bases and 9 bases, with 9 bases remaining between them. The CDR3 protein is CASSYSIGVQYF. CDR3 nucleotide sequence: TGTGCCAGCAGTTACTCGATTGGCGTGCAGTACTTC.

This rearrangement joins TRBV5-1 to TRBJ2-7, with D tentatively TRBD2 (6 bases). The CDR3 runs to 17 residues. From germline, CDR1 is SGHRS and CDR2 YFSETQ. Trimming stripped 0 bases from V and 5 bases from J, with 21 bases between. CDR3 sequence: CASSLAPKTGRIHEQYF. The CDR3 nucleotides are TGCGCCAGCAGCTTGGCCCCAAAGACCGGGAGAATCCACGAGCAGTACTTC.

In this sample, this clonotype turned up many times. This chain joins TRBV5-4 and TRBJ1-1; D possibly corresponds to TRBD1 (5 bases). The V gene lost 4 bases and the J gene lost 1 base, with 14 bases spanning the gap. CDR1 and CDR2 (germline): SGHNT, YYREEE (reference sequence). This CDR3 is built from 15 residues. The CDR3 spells CASSADRSSNTEAFF. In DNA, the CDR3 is TGTGCCAGCAGCGCAGACAGATCTTCGAACACTGAAGCTTTCTTT.

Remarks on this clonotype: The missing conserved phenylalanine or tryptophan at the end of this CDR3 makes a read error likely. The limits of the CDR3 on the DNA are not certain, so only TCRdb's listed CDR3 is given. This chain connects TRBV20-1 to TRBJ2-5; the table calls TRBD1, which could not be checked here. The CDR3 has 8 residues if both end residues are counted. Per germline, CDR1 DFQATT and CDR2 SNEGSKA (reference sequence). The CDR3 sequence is CSASPGPY.

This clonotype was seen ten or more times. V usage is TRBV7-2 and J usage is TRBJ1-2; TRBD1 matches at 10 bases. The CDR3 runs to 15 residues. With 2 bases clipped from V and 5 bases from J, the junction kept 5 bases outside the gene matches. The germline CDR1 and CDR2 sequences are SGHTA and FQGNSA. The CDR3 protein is CASSLLGTGEYGYTF. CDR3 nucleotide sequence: TGTGCCAGCAGCTTATTGGGGACAGGGGAATATGGCTACACCTTC. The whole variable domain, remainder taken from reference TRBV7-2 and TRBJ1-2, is GAGVSQSPSNKVTEKGKDVELRCDPISGHTALYWYRQSLGQGLEFLIYFQGNSAPDKSGLPSDRFSAERTGGSVSTLTIQRTQQEDSAVYLCASSLLGTGEYGYTFGSGTRLTVV.

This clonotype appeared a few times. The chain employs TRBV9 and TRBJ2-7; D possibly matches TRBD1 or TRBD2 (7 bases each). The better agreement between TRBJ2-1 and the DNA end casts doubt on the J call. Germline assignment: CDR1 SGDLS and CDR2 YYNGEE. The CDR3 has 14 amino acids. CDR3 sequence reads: CASSYGRQGDEQFF. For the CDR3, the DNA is TGTGCCAGCAGCTACGGGAGGCAGGGGGATGAGCAGTTCTTC.

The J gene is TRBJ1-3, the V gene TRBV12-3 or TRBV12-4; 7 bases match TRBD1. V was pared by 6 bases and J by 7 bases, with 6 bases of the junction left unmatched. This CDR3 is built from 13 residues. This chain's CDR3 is CASRTTGKNTIYF. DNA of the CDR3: TGTGCCAGCAGAACGACAGGGAAGAACACCATATATTTT.

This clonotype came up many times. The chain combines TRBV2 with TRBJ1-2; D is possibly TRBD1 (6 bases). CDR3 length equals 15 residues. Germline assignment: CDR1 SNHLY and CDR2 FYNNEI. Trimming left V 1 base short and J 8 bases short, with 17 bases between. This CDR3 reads CASSEVRARGQGYTF. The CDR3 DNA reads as TGTGCCAGCAGTGAAGTCCGGGCCCGGGGGCAAGGCTACACCTTC.

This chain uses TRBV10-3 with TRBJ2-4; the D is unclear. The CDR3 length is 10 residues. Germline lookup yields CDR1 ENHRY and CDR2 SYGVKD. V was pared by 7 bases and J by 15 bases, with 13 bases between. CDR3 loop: CAITGPRRYF. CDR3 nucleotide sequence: TGTGCCATCACCGGGCCCCGGAGGTACTTC.

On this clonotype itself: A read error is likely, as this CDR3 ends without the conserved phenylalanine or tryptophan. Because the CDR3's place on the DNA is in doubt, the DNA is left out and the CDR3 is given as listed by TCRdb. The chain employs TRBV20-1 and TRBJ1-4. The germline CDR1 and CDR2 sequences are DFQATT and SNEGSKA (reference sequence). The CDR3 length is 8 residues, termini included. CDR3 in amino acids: CSASRETS.

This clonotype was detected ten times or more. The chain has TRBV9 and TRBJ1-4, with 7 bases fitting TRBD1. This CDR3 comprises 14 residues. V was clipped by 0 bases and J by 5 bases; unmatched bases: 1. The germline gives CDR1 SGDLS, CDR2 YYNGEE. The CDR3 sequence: CASSVATGNEKLFF. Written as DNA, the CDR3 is TGTGCCAGCAGCGTAGCGACAGGGAATGAAAAACTGTTTTTT.

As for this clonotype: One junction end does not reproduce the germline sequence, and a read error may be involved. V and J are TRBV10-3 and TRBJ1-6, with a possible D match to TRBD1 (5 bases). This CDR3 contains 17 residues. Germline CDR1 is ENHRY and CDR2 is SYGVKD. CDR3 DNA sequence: TGTGCCGTCAGGAGGGACCTAGGGGAAGCCTATATTTCACCCCTCCACTTT. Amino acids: CAVRRDLGEAYISPLHF.

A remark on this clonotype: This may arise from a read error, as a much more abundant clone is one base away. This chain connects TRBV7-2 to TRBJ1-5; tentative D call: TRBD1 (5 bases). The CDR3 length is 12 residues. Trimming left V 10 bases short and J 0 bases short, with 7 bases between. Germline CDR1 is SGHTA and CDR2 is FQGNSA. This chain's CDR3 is CAIQGSNQPQHF. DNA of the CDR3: TGTGCCATCCAGGGTAGCAATCAGCCCCAGCATTTT. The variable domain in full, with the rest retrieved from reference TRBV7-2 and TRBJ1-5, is GAGVSQSPSNKVTEKGKDVELRCDPISGHTALYWYRQSLGQGLEFLIYFQGNSAPDKSGLPSDRFSAERTGGSVSTLTIQRTQQEDSAVYLCAIQGSNQPQHFGDGTRLSIL.

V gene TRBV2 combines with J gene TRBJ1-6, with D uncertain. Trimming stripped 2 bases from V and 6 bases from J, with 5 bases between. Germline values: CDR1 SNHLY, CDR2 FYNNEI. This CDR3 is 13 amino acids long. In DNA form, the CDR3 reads TGTGCCAGCAGTGAAAGGGCTAATTCACCCCTCCACTTT. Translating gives CASSERANSPLHF.

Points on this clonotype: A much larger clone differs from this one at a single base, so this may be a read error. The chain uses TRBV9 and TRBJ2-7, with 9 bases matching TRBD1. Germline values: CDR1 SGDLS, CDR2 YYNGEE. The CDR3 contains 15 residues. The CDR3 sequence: CASSPPAGQGYEPYF. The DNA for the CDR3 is TGTGCCAGCAGCCCTCCCGCGGGACAGGGCTACGAGCCGTACTTC.

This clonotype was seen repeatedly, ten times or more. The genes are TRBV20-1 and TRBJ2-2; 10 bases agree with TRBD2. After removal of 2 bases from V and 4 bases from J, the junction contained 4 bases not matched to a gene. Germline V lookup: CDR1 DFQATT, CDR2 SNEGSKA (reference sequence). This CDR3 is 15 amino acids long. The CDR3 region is CSARFGLAATGELFF. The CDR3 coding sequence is TGCAGTGCTAGATTTGGACTAGCGGCCACCGGGGAGCTGTTTTTT.

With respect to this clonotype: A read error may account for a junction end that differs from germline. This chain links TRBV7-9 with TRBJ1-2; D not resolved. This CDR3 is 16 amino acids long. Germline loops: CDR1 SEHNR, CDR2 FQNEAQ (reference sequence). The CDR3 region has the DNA TGTGCCGGCAGCGTATCCGGGAGCAACGGGGACTATGGCTACACCTTC. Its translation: CAGSVSGSNGDYGYTF.

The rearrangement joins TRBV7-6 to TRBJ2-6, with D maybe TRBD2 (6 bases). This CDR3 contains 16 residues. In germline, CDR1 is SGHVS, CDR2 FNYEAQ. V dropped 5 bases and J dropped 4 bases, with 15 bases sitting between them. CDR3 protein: CASSLMGGTGANVLTF. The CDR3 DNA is TGTGCCAGCAGCCTAATGGGGGGAACCGGGGCCAACGTCCTGACTTTC.

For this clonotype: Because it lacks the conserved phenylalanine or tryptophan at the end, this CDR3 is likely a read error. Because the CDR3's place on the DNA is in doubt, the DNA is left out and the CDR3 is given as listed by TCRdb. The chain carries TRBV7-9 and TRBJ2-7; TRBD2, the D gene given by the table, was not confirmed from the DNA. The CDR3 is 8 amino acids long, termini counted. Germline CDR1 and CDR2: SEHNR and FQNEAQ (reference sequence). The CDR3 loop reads CASSSTSG.

The CDR3 bases are TGTGCCAGCAGTGAACGAGGGACAGGGCTCGGGGAGCCCCAGCATTTT. This sequence encodes CASSERGTGLGEPQHF. The chain combines TRBV2 with TRBJ1-5; 9 nucleotides line up with TRBD1. The junction had 10 bases not matched to a gene; V was cut back by 2 bases and J by 8 bases. Germline CDR1 reads SNHLY; CDR2 reads FYNNEI. The CDR3 totals 16 residues.